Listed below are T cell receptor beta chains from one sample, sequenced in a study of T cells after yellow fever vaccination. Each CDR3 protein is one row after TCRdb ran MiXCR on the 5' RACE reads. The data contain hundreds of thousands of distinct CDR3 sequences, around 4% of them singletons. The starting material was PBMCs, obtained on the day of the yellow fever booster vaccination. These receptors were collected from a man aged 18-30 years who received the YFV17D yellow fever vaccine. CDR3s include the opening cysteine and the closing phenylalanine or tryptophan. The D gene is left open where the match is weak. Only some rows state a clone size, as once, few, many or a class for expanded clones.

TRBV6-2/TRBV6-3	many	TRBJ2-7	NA	TGTGCCAGCAGTTACTCTGGCAGGTTGGGTGAGCAGTACTTC	CASSYSGRLGEQYF
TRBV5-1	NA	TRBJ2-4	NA	TGCGCCAGCAGCTTGGAAGGGACAACGGATCAAAACATTCAGTACTTC	CASSLEGTTDQNIQYF
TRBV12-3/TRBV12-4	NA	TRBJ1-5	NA	TGTGCCAGCAGTTTAGGAGGGGGACTGTACCAGCCCCAGCATTTT	CASSLGGGLYQPQHF
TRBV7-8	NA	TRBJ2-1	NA	TGTGCCAGCAGCTTAGGACCTAGGGCCACTTTTTACAATGAGCAGTTCTTC	CASSLGPRATFYNEQFF
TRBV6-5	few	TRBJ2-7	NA	TGTGCCAGCAGTTACGGCAGGACCTACGAGCAGTACTTC	CASSYGRTYEQYF
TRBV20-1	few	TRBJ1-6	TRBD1	TGCAGTGCTAGAGATACGACAGGGGATAATTCACCCCTCCACTTT	CSARDTTGDNSPLHF
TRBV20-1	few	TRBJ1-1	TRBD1	TGCAGTGCCCCGGACAGGCCGAACACTGAAGCTTTCTTT	CSAPDRPNTEAFF
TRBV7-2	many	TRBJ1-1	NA	TGTGCCAGCAGCTTATCGTACACTGAAGCTTTCTTT	CASSLSYTEAFF
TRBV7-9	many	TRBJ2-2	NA	TGTGCCAGCAGCTTAGTAGTGGGGGCCACCGGGGAGCTGTTTTTT	CASSLVVGATGELFF
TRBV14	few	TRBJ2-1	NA	TGTGCCAGCAGCCAAGATTATTGGACGAGTCCGTTCTTC	CASSQDYWTSPFF
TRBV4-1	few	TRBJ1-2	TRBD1	TGCGCCAGCAGCCAAGACTACTCAGGGGGCTATGGCTACACCTTC	CASSQDYSGGYGYTF
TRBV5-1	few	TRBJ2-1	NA	TGCGCCTCTGGGCGGAACTCCTACAATGAGCAGTTCTTC	CASGRNSYNEQFF
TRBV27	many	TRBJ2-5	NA	TGTGCCAGCAGTTTATCAGGGGTAGAGACCCAGTACTTC	CASSLSGVETQYF
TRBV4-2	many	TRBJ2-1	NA	TGTGCCAGCAGCCAAGTCGTCGGGAGTGGTGAGCAGTTCTTC	CASSQVVGSGEQFF
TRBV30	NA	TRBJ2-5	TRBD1	TGTGCCTGGAGTCACCCGACAGGGCAAGAGACCCAGTACTTC	CAWSHPTGQETQYF
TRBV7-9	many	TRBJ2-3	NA	TGTGCCAGCAGCCAGTGGACAACCCAAGGCACAGATACGCAGTATTTT	CASSQWTTQGTDTQYF
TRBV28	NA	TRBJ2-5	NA	TGTGCCAGCAGTTCCGGGGGGCCCCTAGAGACCCAGTACTTC	CASSSGGPLETQYF
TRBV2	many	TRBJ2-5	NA	TGTGCCACCCAGGATGCTGGAGAGACCCAGTACTTC	CATQDAGETQYF
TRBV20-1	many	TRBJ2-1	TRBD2	TGCAGTGCTAGTTCCGGGGGGGCGAAGAATGAGCAGTTCTTC	CSASSGGAKNEQFF
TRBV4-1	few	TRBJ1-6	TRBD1	TGCGCCAGCAGCCAAGAGGGACAGGGCTATTCACCCCTCCACTTT	CASSQEGQGYSPLHF
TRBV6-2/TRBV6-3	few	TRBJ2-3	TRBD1	TGTGCCAGCAGTTACCGGGACAGAGGGTATACGCAGTATTTT	CASSYRDRGYTQYF
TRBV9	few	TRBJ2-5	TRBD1	TGTGCCAGCAGCGTAGGGTCGGGACAGCAAGAGACCCAGTACTTC	CASSVGSGQQETQYF
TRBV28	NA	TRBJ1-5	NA	TGTGCCAGCAGGGGGTGGGACGGTCAGCCCCAGCATTTT	CASRGWDGQPQHF
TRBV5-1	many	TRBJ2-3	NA	TGCGCCAGCAGCAATAGGGACAGCACAGATACGCAGTATTTT	CASSNRDSTDTQYF
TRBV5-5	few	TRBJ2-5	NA	TGTGCCAGCAGCTTGGCCAAGATGGAGACCCAGTACTTC	CASSLAKMETQYF
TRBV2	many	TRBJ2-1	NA	TGTGCCAGCAGTTATCTTTATGAGCAGTTCTTC	CASSYLYEQFF
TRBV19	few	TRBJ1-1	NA	TGTGCCAGTAGTAGGACACAGGAGATGAACACTGAAGCTTTCTTT	CASSRTQEMNTEAFF
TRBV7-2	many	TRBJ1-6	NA	TGTGCCAGCCGCGAGAAGGAAAATGGGGCTAAACCCCTCCACTTT	CASREKENGAKPLHF
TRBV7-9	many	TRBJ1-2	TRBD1	TGTGCCACCGCACAGGGGGCCCGAAATGGCTACACCTTC	CATAQGARNGYTF
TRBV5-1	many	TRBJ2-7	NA	TGCGCCAGCAGCTTGGAACCGGGTTGGGGCGGCTCCTACGAGCAGTACTTC	CASSLEPGWGGSYEQYF
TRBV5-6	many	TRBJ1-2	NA	TGTGCCAGCAGCCGGATACAGGGCGCGGGCTATGGCTACACCTTC	CASSRIQGAGYGYTF
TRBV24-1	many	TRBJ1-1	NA	TGTGCCACCCACGGGGGGGGGGCATGGACTGAAGCTTTCTTT	CATHGGGAWTEAFF